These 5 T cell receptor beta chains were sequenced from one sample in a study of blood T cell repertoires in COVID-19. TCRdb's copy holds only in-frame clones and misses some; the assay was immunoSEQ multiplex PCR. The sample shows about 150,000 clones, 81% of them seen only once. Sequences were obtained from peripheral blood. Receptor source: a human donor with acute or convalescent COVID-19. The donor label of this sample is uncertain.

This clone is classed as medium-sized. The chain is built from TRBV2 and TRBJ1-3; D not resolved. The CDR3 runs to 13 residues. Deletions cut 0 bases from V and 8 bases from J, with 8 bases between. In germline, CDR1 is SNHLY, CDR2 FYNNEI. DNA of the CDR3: TGTGCCAGCAGTGAAGCCCCGGGAGACACCATATATTTT. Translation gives CASSEAPGDTIYF.

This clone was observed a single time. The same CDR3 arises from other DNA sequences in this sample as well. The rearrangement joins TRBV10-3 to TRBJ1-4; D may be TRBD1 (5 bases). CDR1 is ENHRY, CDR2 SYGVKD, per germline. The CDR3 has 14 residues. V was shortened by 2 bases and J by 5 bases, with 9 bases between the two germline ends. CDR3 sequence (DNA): TGTGCCATCAGTGAGGGACAAGGCAATGAAAAACTGTTTTTT. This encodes CAISEGQGNEKLFF.

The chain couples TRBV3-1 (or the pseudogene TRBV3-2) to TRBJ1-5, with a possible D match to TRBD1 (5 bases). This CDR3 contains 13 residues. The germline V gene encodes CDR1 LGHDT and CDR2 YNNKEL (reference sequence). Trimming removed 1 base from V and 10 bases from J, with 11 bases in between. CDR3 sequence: CASSQAEGDPQHF. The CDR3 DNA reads TGTGCCAGCAGCCAAGCCGAAGGGGATCCCCAGCATTTT.

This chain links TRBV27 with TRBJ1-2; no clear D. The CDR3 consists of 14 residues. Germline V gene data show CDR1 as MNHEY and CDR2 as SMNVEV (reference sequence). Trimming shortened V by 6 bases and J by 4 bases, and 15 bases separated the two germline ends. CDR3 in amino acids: CASSHLDTSYGYTF. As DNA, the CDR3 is TGTGCCAGCAGCCATCTCGACACCTCCTATGGCTACACCTTC.

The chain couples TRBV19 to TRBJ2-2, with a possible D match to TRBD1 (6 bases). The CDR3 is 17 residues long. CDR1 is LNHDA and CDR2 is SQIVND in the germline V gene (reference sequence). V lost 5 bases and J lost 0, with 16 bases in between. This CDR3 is CASSVLQGFANTGELFF. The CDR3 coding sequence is TGTGCCAGTAGTGTACTACAGGGATTCGCGAACACCGGGGAGCTGTTTTTT.